The 18 T cell receptor beta chains presented below share a single source sample, sequenced in a study of control samples from healthy donors and cancer patients. The table came from immunoSEQ multiplex PCR; TCRdb's copy has only in-frame clones and leaves some out. The data contain about 110,000 clones, about 89% of them singletons. The specimen sequenced was blood. These receptors were obtained from a woman in her forties or fifties in good health.

The chain combines TRBV12-3 or TRBV12-4 with TRBJ1-2; no clear D gene. The length of the CDR3 is 13 residues. Trimming took off 7 bases at V and 1 base at J, with 10 bases between the two ends. CDR3 DNA: TGTGCCAGCAATACCAGGAATAACTATGGCTACACCTTC. It translates to CASNTRNNYGYTF.

This clone was seen a few times. V usage is TRBV30 and J usage is TRBJ1-3, with D possibly being TRBD1 (5 bases). Deletions cut 0 bases from V and 0 bases from J, with 18 bases between. This CDR3 is 18 amino acids long. In germline, CDR1 is GTSNPN, CDR2 SVGIG (reference sequence). CDR3 in amino acids: CAWSVGPRRGISGNTIYF. The CDR3, as DNA: TGTGCCTGGAGTGTCGGACCTCGACGGGGGATCTCTGGAAACACCATATATTTT.

The chain joins TRBV2 to TRBJ2-7; 8 bases fit TRBD2. CDR1 and CDR2 from the germline V gene are SNHLY and FYNNEI. V was clipped by 9 bases and J by 4 bases; unmatched bases: 11. The CDR3 spans 14 residues. CDR3 amino acids: CARGNDGGGYEQYF. CDR3 DNA: TGTGCCAGGGGGAACGACGGGGGGGGATACGAGCAGTACTTC.

This rearrangement joins TRBV19 to TRBJ1-1; D is uncertain. Germline CDR1 and CDR2: LNHDA and SQIVND (reference sequence). The germline V and J ends were trimmed by 7 bases and 6 bases, with 9 bases remaining between them. The CDR3 is 11 amino acids. The CDR3 bases are TGTGCCAGTATTTATGCCGCTGAAGCTTTCTTT. This gives the protein CASIYAAEAFF.

J is TRBJ2-1 and V is TRBV5-4; 7 bases match TRBD1. Trimming removed 4 bases from V and 15 bases from J; junction bases left unmatched: 16. CDR3 length equals 14 residues. Per the germline V gene, CDR1 is SGHNT and CDR2 is YYREEE (reference sequence). The chain's CDR3 is CASSGSSGTATRFF. In nucleotides, the CDR3 is TGTGCCAGCAGCGGATCTTCCGGGACAGCTACTCGGTTCTTC.

CDR3 nucleotides: TGTGCCAGCTCACCAACCCACACCGGGGAGCTGTTTTTT. The encoded protein is CASSPTHTGELFF. The chain employs TRBV18 and TRBJ2-2; D remains unclear. V was cut by 2 bases and J by 3 bases, with 4 bases left in between. The CDR3 is 13 residues long. From germline, CDR1 is KGHSH and CDR2 LQKENI.

The CDR3, as DNA: TGTGCCAGCAGCTTAAATTGGGGAAACTATGGCTACACCTTC. This codes for CASSLNWGNYGYTF. The chain is built from TRBV7-2 and TRBJ1-2, with D unclear. Trimming removed 2 bases at V and 2 bases at J, with 9 bases between. In germline, CDR1 is SGHTA, CDR2 FQGNSA. The CDR3 spans 14 residues.

The rearrangement uses TRBV2 and TRBJ1-3; TRBD1 might be the D (6 bases). The CDR3 has 11 amino acids. Between the trimmed V and J ends, which lost 7 bases and 14 bases, there was a span of 15 bases. Germline CDR1 SNHLY, CDR2 FYNNEI. The CDR3 region is CASTSGGLVYF. Here the CDR3 DNA reads TGTGCCAGCACGTCGGGGGGCTTAGTATATTTT.

The chain's CDR3 is CASSFRDQPQHF. The CDR3 nucleotides are TGTGCCAGCAGTTTTAGGGATCAGCCCCAGCATTTT. V gene TRBV28 combines with J gene TRBJ1-5, with D unclear. In germline, CDR1 is MDHEN, CDR2 SYDVKM. This CDR3 contains 12 residues. Deletions cut 3 bases from V and 5 bases from J, with 5 bases between.

The chain carries TRBV29-1 and TRBJ2-5; TRBD1 aligns across 8 bases. CDR3 length equals 14 residues. CDR1 SQVTM and CDR2 ANQGSEA come from the germline V gene. The ends lost 4 bases at V and 4 bases at J; junction bases unmatched: 8. The CDR3 loop is CSVVRTGRRETQYF. The CDR3 nucleotides read TGCAGCGTTGTGAGGACAGGGCGTAGAGAGACCCAGTACTTC. Looking up the rest from reference TRBV29-1 and TRBJ2-5 gives the full variable domain: SAVISQKPSRDICQRGTSLTIQCQVDSQVTMMFWYRQQPGQSLTLIATANQGSEATYESGFVIDKFPISRPNLTFSTLTVSNMSPEDSSIYLCSVVRTGRRETQYFGPGTRLLVL.

The CDR3 sequence is CASSDGQDQETQYF. Here the CDR3 DNA reads TGTGCCAGCAGCGACGGACAGGACCAAGAGACCCAGTACTTC. V and J are TRBV9 and TRBJ2-5; 7 bases fit TRBD1. V shed 3 bases, J shed 0 bases, and the junction held 2 bases outside the gene matches. Germline CDR1 reads SGDLS; CDR2 reads YYNGEE. The CDR3 loop spans 14 amino acids. Combining the CDR3 with reference TRBV9 and TRBJ2-5 gives the whole variable domain DSGVTQTPKHLITATGQRVTLRCSPRSGDLSVYWYQQSLDQGLQFLIQYYNGEERAKGNILERFSAQQFPDLHSELNLSSLELGDSALYFCASSDGQDQETQYFGPGTRLLVL.

This chain joins TRBV11-2 and TRBJ2-5, with 7 bases identical to TRBD1. The CDR3 consists of 14 residues. Trimming removed 2 bases from V and 7 bases from J; junction bases left unmatched: 7. From germline, CDR1 is SGHAT and CDR2 FQNNGV. The CDR3 here is CASSLSTGERTQYF. CDR3 bases: TGTGCCAGCAGCTTATCTACAGGGGAAAGGACCCAGTACTTC.

This clone was picked up one time. J is TRBJ1-3 and V is TRBV27; a possible D gene is TRBD1 (5 bases). The CDR3 runs to 15 residues. Trimming took 2 bases from V and 4 from J, leaving 12 bases between them. Per the germline V gene, CDR1 is MNHEY and CDR2 is SMNVEV (reference sequence). CDR3 nucleotides: TGTGCCAGCAGTTTAAGTGGGAGGGGAGGAAACACCATATATTTT. Translation: CASSLSGRGGNTIYF.

V gene TRBV12-2 combines with J gene TRBJ1-3; the D call in the table, TRBD1, was not verified against the DNA. TRBV12-2 is listed as a pseudogene. The CDR3 extends over 16 amino acids. CDR3 amino acids: CASRSQGTSSGNTIYF. Written as DNA, the CDR3 is TGTGCAAGTCGCTCACAGGGGACATCCTCTGGAAACACCATATATTTT.

This sequence joins TRBV3-1 (or the pseudogene TRBV3-2) and TRBJ2-5, with TRBD2 matching over 10 bases. The CDR3 is made up of 14 amino acids. V lost 2 bases, J lost 4 bases, and 1 base stayed unmatched. CDR1 and CDR2 (germline): LGHDT, YNNKEL (reference sequence). As DNA, the CDR3 is TGTGCCAGCAGCCAATCTAGCGGGGGAGAGACCCAGTACTTC. Translating it yields CASSQSSGGETQYF.

This clone has a single count. DNA of the CDR3: TGTGCCAGCAGCGGAGCGGGCTACAATGAGCAGTTCTTC. Residues: CASSGAGYNEQFF. The V and J genes are TRBV5-4 and TRBJ2-1; TRBD2 is a possible D gene (6 bases). The V end was cut by 4 bases, the J end by 3 bases, with 8 bases between. This CDR3 is built from 13 residues. The V gene's germline CDR1 is SGHNT and CDR2 YYREEE (reference sequence).

The chain uses TRBV2 and TRBJ2-3; D uncertain. This CDR3 has 15 amino acids. Germline CDR1 SNHLY, CDR2 FYNNEI. V was shortened by 4 bases and J by 1 base, with 12 bases between the two germline ends. The CDR3 here is CASSASSTGTDTQYF. The CDR3 DNA reads as TGTGCCAGCAGTGCAAGCTCGACTGGCACAGATACGCAGTATTTT.

The chain has TRBV30 and TRBJ2-1, with D possibly called TRBD1 or TRBD2 (5 bases each). CDR1 and CDR2 from the germline V gene are GTSNPN and SVGIG (reference sequence). The V end lost 3 bases, the J end lost 8 bases, and 23 bases lay between the germline ends. CDR3 length equals 16 residues. Here the CDR3 DNA reads TGTGCCTGGAGCTTAGTAGTGGGGGTTACCGGCGATGAGCAGTTCTTC. Its translation: CAWSLVVGVTGDEQFF. The complete variable domain, with remaining parts taken from reference TRBV30 and TRBJ2-1, reads SQTIHQWPATLVQPVGSPLSLECTVEGTSNPNLYWYRQAAGRGLQLLFYSVGIGQISSEVPQNLSASRPQDRQFILSSKKLLLSDSGFYLCAWSLVVGVTGDEQFFGPGTRLTVL.